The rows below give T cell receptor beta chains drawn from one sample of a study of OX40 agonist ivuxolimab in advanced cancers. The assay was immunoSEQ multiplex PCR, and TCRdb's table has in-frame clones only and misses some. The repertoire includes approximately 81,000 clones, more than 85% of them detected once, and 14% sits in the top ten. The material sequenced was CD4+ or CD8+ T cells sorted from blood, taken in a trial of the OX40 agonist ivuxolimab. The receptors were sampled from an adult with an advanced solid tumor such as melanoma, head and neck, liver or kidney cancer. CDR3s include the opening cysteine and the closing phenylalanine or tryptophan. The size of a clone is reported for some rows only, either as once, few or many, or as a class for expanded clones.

CASSEQRVYEPNYGYTF TRBJ1-2 TRBV6-1 -
CASSWTGDGGYTF TRBJ1-2 TRBV27 -
CSVDRRTDTQYF TRBJ2-3 TRBV29-1 -
CASRTGGTTGELFF TRBJ2-2 TRBV11-3 -
CASSLWGPRLAGEETQYF TRBJ2-5 TRBV11-2 once
CASSMGGGTEAFF TRBJ1-1 TRBV19 -
CASSSYGQGENEQYF TRBJ2-7 TRBV25-1 once
CASSFWTGQETQYF TRBJ2-5 TRBV28 -
CASSPGGFSTEAFF TRBJ1-1 TRBV11-2 -
CASSQDLGRYMNTEAFF TRBJ1-1 TRBV4-1 -
CASSHGAGSTDTQYF TRBJ2-3 TRBV6-6 -
CASSDSYGYTF TRBJ1-2 TRBV9 once
CASSLESMRNGYTF TRBJ1-2 TRBV7-2 -
CASNPLGGAHEQFF TRBJ2-1 TRBV6-6 -
CASSLYYDGYTF TRBJ1-2 TRBV7-9 -
CASSVRENTEAFF TRBJ1-1 TRBV9 -
CAISEGLADGGETQYF TRBJ2-5 TRBV10-3 -
CASSLSTGRIVSGNTIYF TRBJ1-3 TRBV7-6 once
CASSLGGWSDQPQHF TRBJ1-5 TRBV7-2 -
CASAVGGRLYEQYF TRBJ2-7 TRBV27 -
CASSFTGHSNSPLHF TRBJ1-6 TRBV27 -
CASSKDETPSGTLYTYEQYF TRBJ2-7 TRBV21-1 -
CASSFPGTGAVGYTF TRBJ1-2 TRBV28 -
CASSIGLSGTDTQYF TRBJ2-3 TRBV19 -
CASSTGLEQFF TRBJ2-1 TRBV7-8 -
CASTSGRDTQYF TRBJ2-3 TRBV19 -